This entry features one TCR beta chain sequence. This entry comes from a study of CD8 T cells in Susac syndrome. Relapsing-remitting disease, either stable or active, was present in the multiple sclerosis controls, who were treatment-naive patients. Deletions cut 2 bases from V and 9 bases from J, with 15 bases between. In germline, CDR1 is SGHNT, CDR2 YYREEE (reference sequence). The CDR3 spans 14 residues. RNA in amounts of roughly 0.5 to 1 ug was reverse transcribed with random hexamers. One entry per CDR3 protein, called by TCRdb with MiXCR from the immunoSEQ multiplex PCR reads. The sample holds tens of thousands of distinct CDR3 sequences, 90% to 95% seen once.

This sequence was found in a human donor with multiple sclerosis. The sequencing sample was made of CD8+ T cells from PBMCs. The genes are TRBV5-4 and TRBJ2-1, with unresolved D. CDR3 nucleotide sequence: TGTGCCAGCAGCTTAATGGCTCGGGCGCGTGAGCAGTTCTTC. This translates into CASSLMARAREQFF.